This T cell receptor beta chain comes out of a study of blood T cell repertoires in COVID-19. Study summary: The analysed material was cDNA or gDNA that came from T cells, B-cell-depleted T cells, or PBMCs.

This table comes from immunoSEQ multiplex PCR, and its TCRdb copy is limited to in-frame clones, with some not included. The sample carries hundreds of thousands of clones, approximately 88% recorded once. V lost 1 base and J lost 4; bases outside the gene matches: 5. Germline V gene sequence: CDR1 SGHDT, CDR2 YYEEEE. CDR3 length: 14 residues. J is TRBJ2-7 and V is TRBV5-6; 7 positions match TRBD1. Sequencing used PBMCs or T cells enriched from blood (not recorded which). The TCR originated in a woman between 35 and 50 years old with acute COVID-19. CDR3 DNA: TGTGCCAGCAGCTTGTACCCGGGACAGTACGAGCAGTACTTC. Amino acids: CASSLYPGQYEQYF.